These 10 T cell receptor beta chains originate from one sample sequenced in a study of control samples from healthy donors and cancer patients. Generated by immunoSEQ multiplex PCR, the TCRdb table keeps only in-frame clones and is missing some. The data hold fewer than 95,000 clones, with approximately 86% observed a single time. Material: blood. The receptors come from a woman in her 50s in good health.

This clone was counted once. CDR3 in DNA: TGTGCCAGCAGCTTAGATAGGGCCAATGAGCAGTTCTTC. This codes for CASSLDRANEQFF. The chain recombines TRBV11-3 with TRBJ2-1; D is ambiguous. The CDR3 length is 13 residues. In germline, CDR1 is SGHNT, CDR2 YENEEA. V lost 0 bases and J 6 bases, leaving 6 bases between the germline ends.

The chain combines TRBV15 with TRBJ2-2; D not certain. Germline CDR1 is LNHNV and CDR2 is YYDKDF (reference sequence). The CDR3 totals 14 residues. V was shortened by 6 bases and J by 3 bases, with 11 bases between the two germline ends. The CDR3 sequence is CATSGDSHTGELFF. CDR3 DNA: TGTGCCACCAGTGGAGACTCCCACACCGGGGAGCTGTTTTTT.

The chain links TRBV3-1 (or the pseudogene TRBV3-2) to TRBJ1-3, with TRBD1 identical over 7 bases. Germline V gene data show CDR1 as LGHDT and CDR2 as YNNKEL (reference sequence). With 4 bases clipped from V and 9 bases from J, the junction kept 12 bases outside the gene matches. The CDR3 covers 15 residues. This chain's CDR3 is CASSRRDSPSGTIYF. The CDR3 DNA follows: TGTGCCAGCAGCCGTAGGGACAGCCCTTCTGGCACCATATATTTT.

CDR3 residues: CASSEEGYRGIYGYTF. The CDR3 DNA follows: TGTGCCAGCAGTGAAGAGGGATATCGGGGCATTTATGGCTACACCTTC. V usage is TRBV6-1 and J usage is TRBJ1-2; possible D gene TRBD1, 5 bases. Trimming removed 1 base from V and 5 bases from J, with 17 bases in between. CDR1 and CDR2 (germline): MNHNS, SASEGT. This CDR3 is 16 amino acids long.

J is TRBJ2-5 and V is TRBV7-8, with D tentatively TRBD2 (6 bases). The CDR3 spans 16 residues. The germline CDR1 and CDR2 sequences are SGHVS and FQNEAQ. With 3 bases removed from V and 4 bases from J, the gap between germline ends came to 18 bases. The CDR3: CASSFGQGGFLETQYF. CDR3 nucleotide sequence: TGTGCCAGCAGCTTCGGGCAGGGAGGATTTTTAGAGACCCAGTACTTC.

This rearrangement joins TRBV12-5 to TRBJ1-3, with D unclear. V shed 1 base and J shed 2 bases, with 18 bases lying between them. There are 18 residues in the CDR3. The germline V gene encodes CDR1 LGHNT and CDR2 FRNRAP. CDR3 DNA: TGTGCTAGTGGTTTGGGCGCTTTTGGGGATGTGGCTGGAAACACCATATATTTT. It yields the protein CASGLGAFGDVAGNTIYF.

The V gene is TRBV5-1, the J gene TRBJ1-1, with D unresolved. V was clipped by 2 bases and J by 0 bases, with 14 bases between them. The CDR3 contains 16 residues. Germline assignment: CDR1 SGHRS and CDR2 YFSETQ. The CDR3 sequence is CASSLGQPLMNTEAFF. The CDR3 nucleotides are TGCGCCAGCAGCTTAGGGCAGCCCTTAATGAACACTGAAGCTTTCTTT. Together with reference TRBV5-1 and TRBJ1-1, the CDR3 gives the full variable domain: KAGVTQTPRYLIKTRGQQVTLSCSPISGHRSVSWYQQTPGQGLQFLFEYFSETQRNKGNFPGRFSGRQFSNSRSEMNVSTLELGDSALYLCASSLGQPLMNTEAFFGQGTRLTVV.

The chain recombines TRBV3-1 (or the pseudogene TRBV3-2) with TRBJ2-6, with no clear D. Trimming pared 3 bases from V and 4 bases from J, leaving 16 bases between. The CDR3 loop spans 17 amino acids. Germline CDR1 and CDR2: LGHDT and YNNKEL (reference sequence). CDR3 sequence reads: CASSQSARGTGANVLTF. The CDR3 DNA sequence: TGTGCCAGCAGCCAGTCTGCTCGAGGTACCGGGGCCAACGTCCTGACTTTC.

The chain couples TRBV2 to TRBJ2-7; 10 bases fit TRBD2. The CDR3 is 15 residues long. With 1 base clipped from V and 3 bases from J, the junction kept 3 bases outside the gene matches. The germline gives CDR1 SNHLY, CDR2 FYNNEI. As DNA, the CDR3 is TGTGCCAGCAGTGAAGGGCTAGCGGGAGACTACGAGCAGTACTTC. As protein: CASSEGLAGDYEQYF. Full variable domain (missing parts from reference TRBV2 and TRBJ2-7): EPEVTQTPSHQVTQMGQEVILRCVPISNHLYFYWYRQILGQKVEFLVSFYNNEISEKSEIFDDQFSVERPDGSNFTLKIRSTKLEDSAMYFCASSEGLAGDYEQYFGPGTRLTVT.

This clone was observed a single time. The chain employs TRBV19 and TRBJ1-5; D might be TRBD1 (6 bases). The V gene's germline CDR1 is LNHDA and CDR2 SQIVND (reference sequence). The CDR3 consists of 16 residues. Trimming stripped 2 bases from V and 2 bases from J, with 13 bases between. The CDR3 here is CASSISSGDRNQPQHF. The CDR3 DNA reads TGTGCCAGTAGTATATCTTCAGGGGACCGCAATCAGCCCCAGCATTTT.